This passage covers 8 T cell receptor beta chains from one sample sequenced in a study of blood T cell repertoires in COVID-19. Here immunoSEQ multiplex PCR was the method, and the copy in TCRdb shows in-frame clones only, minus some. Here the sample spans fewer than 200,000 clones, around 85% being singletons. Sequences were obtained from peripheral blood. These receptors were taken from a woman aged 60-75 years with acute or convalescent COVID-19.

The V call is TRBV5-1, the J call TRBJ1-4, with a possible D match to TRBD1 (6 bases). V was trimmed by 5 bases and J by 7 bases, leaving 12 bases between them. Germline V CDR1 and CDR2: SGHRS, YFSETQ. This CDR3 contains 13 residues. CDR3 residues: CASRQGRGEKLFF. In nucleotides, the CDR3 is TGCGCCAGCAGACAGGGCCGAGGTGAAAAACTGTTTTTT.

The J gene is TRBJ2-1, the V gene TRBV7-9; no clear D. V was trimmed by 5 bases and J by 4 bases, leaving 15 bases between them. The CDR3 runs to 15 residues. Germline CDR1 SEHNR, CDR2 FQNEAQ (reference sequence). The CDR3 DNA reads TGTGCCAGCAGCCCGGGTATTGGTGCGTACAATGAGCAGTTCTTC. It specifies CASSPGIGAYNEQFF.

The chain has TRBV5-4 and TRBJ2-2; 11 nucleotides agree with TRBD2. CDR1 is SGHNT and CDR2 is YYREEE in the germline V gene (reference sequence). The CDR3 covers 19 residues. V was pared by 0 bases and J by 4 bases, with 11 bases of the junction left unmatched. The CDR3 DNA reads TGTGCCAGCAGCTTGGCCAAACAACGACTAGCGGGATCCACCGGGGAGCTGTTTTTT. Encoded protein: CASSLAKQRLAGSTGELFF.

The chain joins TRBV3-1 (or the pseudogene TRBV3-2) to TRBJ2-1; D uncertain. This CDR3 is 11 amino acids long. The V gene's germline CDR1 is LGHDT and CDR2 YNNKEL (reference sequence). V was cut by 10 bases and J by 5 bases, with 9 bases left in between. The CDR3 is CAIQFHNEQFF. The CDR3 bases are TGTGCCATCCAGTTCCACAATGAGCAGTTCTTC.

J is TRBJ2-1 and V is TRBV10-3; D is possibly TRBD2 (5 bases). CDR3 length equals 14 residues. V was pared by 6 bases and J by 0 bases, with 9 bases between. Per the germline V gene, CDR1 is ENHRY and CDR2 is SYGVKD. CDR3 nucleotides: TGTGCCATCAGGAGGGAGAGCTCCTACAATGAGCAGTTCTTC. Residues: CAIRRESSYNEQFF.

This chain joins TRBV12-5 and TRBJ2-1, with 7 bases that match TRBD2. The V gene's germline CDR1 is LGHNT and CDR2 FRNRAP. CDR3 length: 16 amino acids. The V and J ends lost 6 bases and 6 bases, in that order; junction bases with no gene match: 14. CDR3 amino acids: CASGPSLGLVGNEQFF. Here the CDR3 DNA reads TGTGCTAGTGGGCCCTCGCTAGGACTAGTCGGCAATGAGCAGTTCTTC.

The chain has TRBV27 and TRBJ1-6, with a tentative D call TRBD1 (6 bases). CDR3 length: 12 amino acids. V shed 6 bases and J shed 10 bases, with 10 bases lying between them. Germline V gives CDR1 MNHEY, CDR2 SMNVEV (reference sequence). As DNA, the CDR3 is TGTGCCAGCAGAACAGGGATATCACCCCTCCACTTT. This encodes CASRTGISPLHF.

The chain uses TRBV15 and TRBJ1-4, with D unresolved. The CDR3 covers 13 residues. Per the germline V gene, CDR1 is LNHNV and CDR2 is YYDKDF (reference sequence). V lost 10 bases to trimming and J lost 0 bases, with 9 bases between them. The CDR3 region is CAIKLATNEKLFF. CDR3 in DNA: TGTGCCATCAAACTGGCAACTAATGAAAAACTGTTTTTT.